This T cell receptor (beta chain) was captured in a study of T cell responses to AZD1222 COVID-19 vaccine. Study observations and caveats: It should be noted that donors were predominantly white British and more often female, and clonal diversity was possibly underestimated. Two doses of AZD1222 preceded a rise in Spike-specific TCR breadth and depth. Close to half of all spike-specific TCRs reportedly target regions of the variants that are unmutated.

The V gene lost 7 bases and the J gene lost 7 bases, with 4 bases spanning the gap. This CDR3 contains 10 residues. Repertoires were generated with immunoSEQ multiplex PCR, while TCRdb's copy carries only in-frame clones and drops some. The sample holds 180,000 or so clones; nearly 95% are singletons and the top ten take about 1.9%. Details on this clone: Its target is unknown.

The material was peripheral blood, obtained 28 days after the second AZD1222 dose. The source is an adult who received the AZD1222 COVID-19 vaccine. This sequence joins TRBV12-3 or TRBV12-4 and TRBJ2-2; D not resolved. The CDR3 DNA reads TGTGCCAGCAAGGGCGGGGAGCTGTTTTTT. Protein product: CASKGGELFF.